The 2 T cell receptor beta chains listed next were all sequenced from one sample in a study of T-cell memory formation after mild COVID-19. TCRdb used MiXCR to reprocess the 5' RACE reads, holding one entry per CDR3 protein. Among around 200,000 distinct CDR3 sequences listed, about 10% were seen once. The sample consisted of PBMCs or a T cell subset sorted from them (not recorded which). These TCRs come from a man between 18 and 29 years old who had mild COVID-19 (a few samples of this study predate the infection). Cell type and time point are not known.

The chain has TRBV29-1 and TRBJ1-2; TRBD1 aligns across 8 bases. Germline V lookup: CDR1 SQVTM, CDR2 ANQGSEA. The CDR3 spans 14 residues. V lost 3 bases, J lost 6 bases, and 9 bases stayed unmatched. The CDR3 spells CSVDRGLLYDGYTF. The CDR3 DNA reads TGCAGCGTTGACAGGGGGCTCCTATATGATGGCTACACCTTC.

The V and J genes are TRBV20-1 and TRBJ2-7; 8 nucleotides match TRBD2. Germline V gene sequence: CDR1 DFQATT, CDR2 SNEGSKA (reference sequence). The CDR3 has 13 residues. The V and J ends lost 3 bases and 1 base, in that order; junction bases with no gene match: 2. The CDR3 nucleotides are TGCAGTGCTAGTGGGACTAGGTCCTACGAGCAGTACTTC. This sequence encodes CSASGTRSYEQYF.